Sequencing of this T cell receptor (beta chain) was carried out in a study of T cells in Graves' hyperthyroidism and ophthalmopathy. Study outcomes and limitations: Most thyroid clonotypes that were expanded above 0.001 also turned up in blood.

V was cut by 4 bases and J by 0 bases, with 36 bases left in between. This CDR3 has 23 amino acids. RNA transcripts yielded amplified TCR beta CDR3 regions. Carried out on the TCR CDR3, a first-round RT-PCR used the HTBI primer set. TCRdb itself ran the multiplex PCR reads through MiXCR, one entry per CDR3 protein. The data show roughly 500,000 distinct CDR3 sequences, more than 45% seen once. Of note for this clonotype: Its antigen is unknown.

The sequence was obtained from an adult woman with Graves' disease, either hyperthyroidism or ophthalmopathy (not recorded which). Sequencing was carried out using peripheral blood or thyroid tissue (not recorded which). The chain carries TRBV12-3 or TRBV12-4 and TRBJ1-1, with unresolved D. CDR3 coding DNA: TGTGCCAGCAGTTACGCGGCAGCTAGACAAGTCCTACCACCTGAGCACATGAACACTGAAGCTTTCTTT. This encodes CASSYAAARQVLPPEHMNTEAFF.